This T cell receptor beta chain was obtained from a study of shared clonotypes between healthy human individuals. The CDR3 contains 13 residues. Germline V gene sequence: CDR1 GTSNPN, CDR2 SVGIG (reference sequence). Trimming cost V 1 base and J 8 bases, with 9 bases left between them. In regard to this clone: The antigen remains undetermined.

Assay used: immunoSEQ multiplex PCR; TCRdb lists only in-frame clones, some missing. The data hold about 490,000 clones, with around 80% observed a single time. Study findings and constraints: Among donors, clonotype sharing was expected to be affected by sequencing depth.

Sequenced input: PBMCs. The receptor comes from a woman in her 40s in good health. Some clones in this sample may be carry-over from other donors' samples. The V call is TRBV30, the J call TRBJ1-6; D unclear. The CDR3 reads CAWSARSDSPLHF. The CDR3 DNA reads as TGTGCCTGGAGTGCTCGGAGCGATTCACCCCTCCACTTT.